This T cell receptor (beta chain) stems from a study of PD-L1 blockade in urothelial cancer. General study findings and limits: Improved survival was predicted by pretreatment blood TCR clonality below the median.

The table came from immunoSEQ multiplex PCR; TCRdb's copy has only in-frame clones and leaves some out. This table has roughly 25,000 clones, roughly 83% appearing once. As to this clone: What it binds is unknown.

V lost 2 bases to trimming and J lost 5 bases; unmatched junction nucleotides: 4. The CDR3 spans 15 residues. From germline, CDR1 is SGHRS and CDR2 YFSETQ. The chain links TRBV5-1 to TRBJ2-1, with TRBD2 identical over 10 bases. The sequence was collected from a man in his sixties or seventies with urothelial cancer. The sample in question was PBMCs, obtained around atezolizumab (anti-PD-L1) treatment. CDR3 DNA: TGCGCCAGCAGCTTTAGCGGGAGGCCCGACAATGAGCAGTTCTTC. Translated: CASSFSGRPDNEQFF.